A single sample is the source of the 17 T cell receptor beta chains below, sequenced in a study of Ad26.COV2.S vaccination and SARS-CoV-2 variants. Treatment here: around 19 received Ad26.COV2.S at low or high dose, single or two shots; 5 received placebo; per-sample allocation not given. Material that was analyzed had been drawn on day 63 after the first vaccine or placebo injection. Sequencing used immunoSEQ multiplex PCR; TCRdb keeps in-frame clones, though not all of them. Of about 460,000 clones in the sample, roughly nine tenths are singletons; the top ten hold 1.5% to 2%. The sequences come from peripheral blood, collected in a trial of Ad26.COV2.S vaccine versus placebo. Receptors were obtained from a person between 18 and 65 years old who received the Ad26.COV2.S COVID-19 vaccine or a placebo.

This clone was detected only a few times. The chain combines TRBV6-6 with TRBJ2-1; 10 positions match TRBD2. The junction had 4 bases not matched to a gene; V was cut back by 6 bases and J by 5 bases. The germline V gene has CDR1 MNHNY and CDR2 SVGAGI (reference sequence). CDR3 length equals 14 residues. The CDR3 here is CASSLAGANNEQFF. CDR3 sequence (DNA): TGTGCCAGCAGCCTAGCGGGGGCTAACAATGAGCAGTTCTTC.

This clone came up once. The J gene is TRBJ1-1, the V gene TRBV4-1; D gene uncertain. V was cut by 0 bases and J by 5 bases, with 10 bases left in between. Germline values: CDR1 MGHRA, CDR2 YSYEKL. The CDR3 is made up of 14 amino acids. The CDR3 region has the DNA TGCGCCAGCAGCCAAGAGAGCAGGAGGACTGAAGCTTTCTTT. Amino acid sequence: CASSQESRRTEAFF.

This rearrangement joins TRBV2 to TRBJ2-7, with D perhaps TRBD1 or TRBD2 (6 bases each). This CDR3 is 13 amino acids long. Germline-derived CDR1 and CDR2 are SNHLY and FYNNEI. CDR3 sequence reads: CSSLGGTSYEQYF. The CDR3 region has the DNA TGTAGCAGCCTAGGGGGGACCTCCTACGAGCAGTACTTC. Complete variable domain (other parts from reference TRBV2 and TRBJ2-7): EPEVTQTPSHQVTQMGQEVILRCVPISNHLYFYWYRQILGQKVEFLVSFYNNEISEKSEIFDDQFSVERPDGSNFTLKIRSTKLEDSAMYFCSSLGGTSYEQYFGPGTRLTVT.

The chain couples TRBV3-1 (or the pseudogene TRBV3-2) to TRBJ2-1, with D perhaps TRBD1 (6 bases). There are 14 residues in the CDR3. Germline assignment: CDR1 LGHDT and CDR2 YNNKEL (reference sequence). The V and J ends lost 1 base and 4 bases respectively, with 8 bases between them. This CDR3 reads CASSQGTVYNEQFF. As DNA, the CDR3 is TGTGCCAGCAGCCAAGGGACAGTTTACAATGAGCAGTTCTTC.

This chain uses TRBV6-2 or TRBV6-3 with TRBJ2-7; 10 nucleotides agree with TRBD2. CDR1 is MNHEY and CDR2 is SVGEGT in the germline V gene. Losses at the gene ends were 2 bases for V and 4 bases for J; bases not matched to a gene: 8. This CDR3 is built from 16 residues. Written as DNA, the CDR3 is TGTGCCAGCAGTTACGATGATAGCGGGGGGCTATACGAGCAGTACTTC. Protein sequence: CASSYDDSGGLYEQYF.

This clone was observed a few times. The chain combines TRBV6-5 with TRBJ2-7; D perhaps matches TRBD2 (5 bases). The CDR3 runs 13 residues. The germline gives CDR1 MNHEY, CDR2 SVGAGI. V was cut by 6 bases and J by 3 bases, with 12 bases left in between. The CDR3, as DNA: TGTGCCAGCAGACGAGACGGGAACTACGAGCAGTACTTC. Translating it yields CASRRDGNYEQYF.

The chain combines TRBV29-1 with TRBJ2-7; TRBD1 matches 7 bases. Germline V gene sequence: CDR1 SQVTM, CDR2 ANQGSEA. J was trimmed by 0 bases and V by 6 bases; bases with no gene match: 5. The CDR3 runs to 13 residues. CDR3 protein: CSVPTGSSYEQYF. The CDR3 nucleotides read TGCAGCGTCCCGACAGGGAGCTCCTACGAGCAGTACTTC.

V usage is TRBV29-1 and J usage is TRBJ2-2; D might be TRBD2 (5 bases). Germline V gene data show CDR1 as SQVTM and CDR2 as ANQGSEA. Trimming removed 1 base at V and 4 bases at J, with 10 bases between. The CDR3 is 14 residues long. The CDR3 reads CSVEGRPGTGELFF. CDR3 sequence (DNA): TGCAGCGTTGAAGGGAGGCCGGGCACCGGGGAGCTGTTTTTT.

The chain employs TRBV6-2 or TRBV6-3 and TRBJ1-2; D not certain. The CDR3 consists of 11 residues. Trimming removed 1 base from V and 7 bases from J, with 4 bases in between. Germline V gene data show CDR1 as MNHEY and CDR2 as SVGEGT. CDR3 sequence: CASSYYSGYTF. CDR3 in DNA: TGTGCCAGCAGTTACTACAGTGGCTACACCTTC.

J is TRBJ1-2 and V is TRBV14; no definite D call. Germline V gene sequence: CDR1 SGHDN, CDR2 FVKESK. With 4 bases removed from V and 3 bases from J, the gap between germline ends came to 12 bases. CDR3 length equals 14 residues. CDR3 protein: CASSRRAEDYGYTF. DNA of the CDR3: TGTGCCAGCAGCCGAAGGGCAGAAGACTATGGCTACACCTTC.

This chain joins TRBV5-1 and TRBJ2-1; a possible D gene is TRBD1 (5 bases). Germline V gene data show CDR1 as SGHRS and CDR2 as YFSETQ. The CDR3 is made up of 12 amino acids. The germline V and J ends were trimmed by 4 bases and 11 bases, with 13 bases remaining between them. CDR3 sequence reads: CASSRTSDKQFF. The CDR3 DNA reads as TGCGCCAGCAGCCGGACATCCGACAAGCAGTTCTTC.

The J gene is TRBJ1-2, the V gene TRBV2; 7 bases match TRBD1. The germline V gene encodes CDR1 SNHLY and CDR2 FYNNEI. J gave up 2 bases and V 6 bases, and 6 bases lay outside the gene matches. The CDR3 totals 14 residues. The CDR3 sequence: CASRAGTENYGYTF. As DNA, the CDR3 is TGTGCCAGCAGAGCCGGGACAGAAAACTATGGCTACACCTTC. Variable domain in full (rest from reference TRBV2 and TRBJ1-2): EPEVTQTPSHQVTQMGQEVILRCVPISNHLYFYWYRQILGQKVEFLVSFYNNEISEKSEIFDDQFSVERPDGSNFTLKIRSTKLEDSAMYFCASRAGTENYGYTFGSGTRLTVV.

This chain uses TRBV27 with TRBJ2-3; 10 nucleotides align to TRBD2. In germline, CDR1 is MNHEY, CDR2 SMNVEV (reference sequence). The V gene end was trimmed by 5 bases and the J gene end by 2 bases; junction bases not matched to a gene: 13. The CDR3 runs to 18 residues. CDR3 residues: CASSTWRSSGRDTDTQYF. In nucleotides, the CDR3 is TGTGCCAGCAGTACCTGGAGATCTAGCGGGAGAGACACAGATACGCAGTATTTT.

The count of this clone is one. V and J are TRBV13 and TRBJ2-1; D may match TRBD1 or TRBD2 (6 bases each). Germline V gives CDR1 PRHDT, CDR2 FYEKMQ (reference sequence). Trimming shortened V by 1 base and J by 7 bases, and 8 bases separated the two germline ends. The CDR3 sequence is 13 residues long. The CDR3 reads CASSLAGANEQFF. CDR3 DNA sequence: TGTGCCAGCAGCTTAGCGGGGGCGAATGAGCAGTTCTTC. Filled out from reference TRBV13 and TRBJ2-1, the complete variable domain reads AAGVIQSPRHLIKEKRETATLKCYPIPRHDTVYWYQQGPGQDPQFLISFYEKMQSDKGSIPDRFSAQQFSDYHSELNMSSLELGDSALYFCASSLAGANEQFFGPGTRLTVL.

The V call is TRBV6-5, the J call TRBJ2-7, with 8 bases aligning to TRBD2. Trimming cost V 3 bases and J 0 bases; bases outside gene matches: 4. This CDR3 has 15 amino acids. Germline V gives CDR1 MNHEY, CDR2 SVGAGI. In DNA form, the CDR3 reads TGTGCCAGCAGTTATACCGGGACTAGCTCCTACGAGCAGTACTTC. The encoded protein is CASSYTGTSSYEQYF.

The chain recombines TRBV11-2 with TRBJ1-2; D remains ambiguous. Germline V lookup: CDR1 SGHAT, CDR2 FQNNGV. There are 14 residues in the CDR3. V lost 8 bases and J 2 bases, leaving 15 bases between the germline ends. The CDR3 region has the DNA TGTGCCAGCCTTTCCATATCGCGAAACTATGGCTACACCTTC. The encoded protein is CASLSISRNYGYTF.

The chain is built from TRBV27 and TRBJ1-6; 7 bases align to TRBD1. The V gene end was trimmed by 4 bases and the J gene end by 5 bases; junction bases not matched to a gene: 8. This CDR3 has 16 residues. The germline CDR1 and CDR2 sequences are MNHEY and SMNVEV (reference sequence). This CDR3 is CASSSYRQGHNSPLHF. Here the CDR3 DNA reads TGTGCCAGCAGTTCCTACCGACAGGGCCATAATTCACCCCTCCACTTT.